The clone carrying this T cell receptor beta chain was seen at least ten times. The data are from a study of neurological immune-mediated disorders. Germline CDR1 is SEHNR and CDR2 is FQNEAQ (reference sequence). The V end was cut by 11 bases, the J end by 2 bases, with 20 bases between. The CDR3 runs 15 residues. Via MiXCR, TCRdb re-called the 5' RACE reads, giving one row per CDR3 protein. The sample records 110,000 or so distinct CDR3 sequences, roughly 3.1% being singletons. The V call is TRBV7-9, the J call TRBJ2-3; D may be TRBD1 (6 bases). The specimen was PBMCs. This TCR was recovered from a woman in her twenties or thirties with multiple sclerosis. CDR3 sequence reads: CAVQGPLVLTDTQYF. In DNA form, the CDR3 reads TGTGCCGTGCAGGGGCCCTTGGTACTCACAGATACGCAGTATTTT.